This T cell receptor (beta chain) was captured by sequencing in a study of cytomegalovirus exposure and HLA in healthy donors (dated 2017 in TCRdb). A note on the overall study: According to a later analysis, the roughly 120 validation repertoires were produced on the same platform as the roughly 700 repertoires of the first cohort. The aim of the study was to test whether cataloging public T cell receptors could identify signatures of past pathogen exposure. In addition to the first cohort of approximately 670 subjects, a separate validation cohort of about 120 different subjects was used. To predict cytomegalovirus infection status, the study brought together high-throughput TCR immunosequencing, statistical association of individual TCRs with disease status, and machine learning. General conclusions and limits of the study: A later analysis found that TCRs clustered in the first cohort also tended to co-occur in the 120 validation repertoires, with 94% of cluster scores above 0. The study listed approximately 150 TCR beta chains as associated with cytomegalovirus. The authors suggested that the approach could potentially be extended to other disease states and immunological phenotypes. All 120 or so repertoires were used to score co-occurrence in the validation cohort in a later analysis, because that analysis had no HLA typing for the cohort. A few of the identified cytomegalovirus-associated TCR beta chains were confirmed in vitro to be specific for cytomegalovirus antigens. While some public TCRs were present in many individuals, most TCR sequences turned up only very rarely across donors. The classifier was reported to diagnose cytomegalovirus status with high specificity and sensitivity in both the original cohort and the validation cohort.

Of note for this clone: What this receptor recognizes is not known. No much larger clone exists at a distance of one base, and base qualities are not known.

The protocol used for the library was the immunoSEQ multiplex PCR assay. On the study's bioinformatics: To diagnose cytomegalovirus status from the catalog of TCR beta chain sequences, a statistical classification framework was built. TCRdb stores this immuneACCESS table with in-frame sequences only. Part of the clones is absent; in the studies checked, under half of the shortfall reflects unresolved V genes, and no reason is known for the rest. From that table come the V and J calls and clone size; the DNA was used to work out D and trimming. The sample table lists tens of thousands of clones, over 85% of them with a count of one. About 4.3% of the sample is held by the ten biggest clonotypes. As encoded in the germline V gene (reference sequence), CDR1 is MNHEY while CDR2 is SMNVEV. Measured from the cysteine to the phenylalanine, the CDR3 is 16 residues long. Just the 48-base CDR3 DNA is kept, in frame starting at base 1. V trim: 6 bases; J trim: 3 bases; unmatched bases: 8.

The donors belonged to the validation cohort of around 110 subjects, which was separate from the approximately 700-subject first cohort. The chain is encoded by TRBV27 joined to TRBJ2-2; TRBD1 matches 9 bases in the middle. The TCR was taken from a man younger than 35 in good health and CMV-seropositive. Specimen: PBMCs. The sequenced DNA is TGTGCCAGCAGCCCCGGGACAGGGCCATACACCGGGGAGCTGTTTTTT. Its translation is CASSPGTGPYTGELFF.